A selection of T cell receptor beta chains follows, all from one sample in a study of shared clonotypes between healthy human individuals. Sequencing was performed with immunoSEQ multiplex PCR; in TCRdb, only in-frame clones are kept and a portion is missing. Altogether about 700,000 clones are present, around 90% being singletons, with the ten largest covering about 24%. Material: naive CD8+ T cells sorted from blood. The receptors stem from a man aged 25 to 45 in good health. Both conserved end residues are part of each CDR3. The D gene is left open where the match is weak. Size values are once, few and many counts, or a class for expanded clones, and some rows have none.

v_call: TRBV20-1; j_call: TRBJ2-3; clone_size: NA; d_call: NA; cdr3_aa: CSAGDTDTQYF; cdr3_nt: TGCAGTGCAGGGGACACAGATACGCAGTATTTT
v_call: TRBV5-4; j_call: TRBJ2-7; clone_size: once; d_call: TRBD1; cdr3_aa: CASSTRQGASTYEQYF; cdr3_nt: TGTGCCAGCAGCACTCGACAGGGGGCTTCAACCTACGAGCAGTACTTC
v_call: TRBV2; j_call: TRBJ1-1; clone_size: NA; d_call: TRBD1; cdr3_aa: CASPRDRGLTEAFF; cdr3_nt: TGTGCCAGCCCCCGGGACAGGGGGCTCACTGAAGCTTTCTTT
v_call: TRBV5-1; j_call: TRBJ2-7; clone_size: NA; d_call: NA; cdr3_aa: CASSLEASVPNLPDEQYF; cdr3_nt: TGCGCCAGCAGCTTGGAGGCTAGCGTCCCGAACCTACCCGACGAGCAGTACTTC
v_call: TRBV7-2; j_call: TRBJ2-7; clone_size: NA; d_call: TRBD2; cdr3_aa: CASSIGLVTYEQYF; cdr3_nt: TGTGCCAGCAGCATCGGACTAGTTACCTACGAGCAGTACTTC
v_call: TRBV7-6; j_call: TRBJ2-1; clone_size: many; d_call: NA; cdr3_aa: CASSHSDSPNEQFF; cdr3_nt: TGTGCCAGCAGCCACTCGGACAGCCCCAATGAGCAGTTCTTC
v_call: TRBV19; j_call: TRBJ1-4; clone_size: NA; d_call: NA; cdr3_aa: CASSIASTNEKLFF; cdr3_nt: TGTGCCAGTAGTATAGCTTCAACTAATGAAAAACTGTTTTTT
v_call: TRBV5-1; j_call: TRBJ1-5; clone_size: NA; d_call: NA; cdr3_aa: CASSVGGGVNQPQHF; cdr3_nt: TGCGCCAGCAGCGTTGGAGGGGGTGTCAATCAGCCCCAGCATTTT
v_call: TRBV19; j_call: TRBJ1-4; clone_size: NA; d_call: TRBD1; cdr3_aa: CASTQGGTNEKLFF; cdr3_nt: TGTGCCAGTACCCAGGGGGGGACTAATGAAAAACTGTTTTTT
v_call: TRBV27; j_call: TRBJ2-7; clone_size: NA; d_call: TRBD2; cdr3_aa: CASSLEAGSEQYF; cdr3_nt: TGTGCCAGCAGTTTGGAAGCGGGAAGCGAGCAGTACTTC
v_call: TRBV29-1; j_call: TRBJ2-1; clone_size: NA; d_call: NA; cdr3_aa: CSVWGSAGNEQFF; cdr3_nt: TGCAGCGTTTGGGGCTCCGCCGGGAATGAGCAGTTCTTC
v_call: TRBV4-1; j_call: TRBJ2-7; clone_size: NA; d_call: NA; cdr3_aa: CASSQEPGTGPYEQYF; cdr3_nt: TGCGCCAGCAGCCAAGAACCCGGGACGGGACCCTACGAGCAGTACTTC
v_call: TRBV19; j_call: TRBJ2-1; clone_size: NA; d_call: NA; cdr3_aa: CASRWDTYNEQFF; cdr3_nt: TGTGCCAGTAGGTGGGACACCTACAATGAGCAGTTCTTC
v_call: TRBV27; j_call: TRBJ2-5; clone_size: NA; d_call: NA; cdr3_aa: CASSSRLDLETQYF; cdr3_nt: TGTGCCAGCAGCTCCCGACTAGATCTAGAGACCCAGTACTTC
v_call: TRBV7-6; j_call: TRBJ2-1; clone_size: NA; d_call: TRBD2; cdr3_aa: CASSLASAMAFTSGGVYNEQFF; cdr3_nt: TGTGCCAGCAGCTTAGCCTCGGCTATGGCTTTCACTAGCGGGGGGGTGTACAATGAGCAGTTCTTC